Below are 11 T cell receptor beta chains sequenced from a single sample in a study of blood T cells in healthy people across ages (dated by TCRdb to about 2015). Library preparation employed 5' RACE. The run used an Illumina HiSeq 2500. A second PCR of about 7 to 12 cycles was run with a J-beta primer mix and a sample-barcoded 5' primer. Starting from the raw public reads, TCRdb applied fastp trimming at Q25, assembled clones with MiXCR and retained in-frame beta chains. Rows are combined by CDR3 protein, so each entry shows the most common genes and DNA. The sample table holds roughly 800,000 distinct CDR3 sequences, of which 58% were seen once. The ten largest clones capture roughly 20% of the sample. Sequencing was carried out using blood. The receptors were gathered from a man under 40 in good health.

CDR3 sequence reads: CASGTLGANVLTF. The CDR3 bases are TGTGCCTCGGGAACTCTTGGGGCCAACGTCCTGACTTTC. This chain joins TRBV21-1 and TRBJ2-6. TRBV21-1 is shown as a pseudogene. The CDR3 contains 13 residues.

The chain uses TRBV20-1 and TRBJ1-2; a weak D match, TRBD1 (6 bases). Trimming left V 3 bases short and J 6 bases short, with 17 bases between. The germline V gene encodes CDR1 DFQATT and CDR2 SNEGSKA (reference sequence). CDR3 length equals 14 residues. CDR3 DNA: TGCAGTGCTAGTCCCGGGGGCCTAACGGATGGCTACACCTTC. This translates into CSASPGGLTDGYTF.

The V and J genes are TRBV7-8 and TRBJ2-5, with no clear D. Matching the DNA end better, TRBJ2-7 makes the J call doubtful. This CDR3 has 14 amino acids. The germline gives CDR1 SGHVS, CDR2 FQNEAQ. CDR3 bases: TGTGCCAGCAGCTTAGAGTTGGGCCCCTACGAGCAGTACTTC. This translates into CASSLELGPYEQYF.

The chain uses TRBV7-2 and TRBJ2-1, with D tentatively TRBD1 or TRBD2 (5 bases each). CDR3 length equals 16 residues. CDR1 and CDR2 from the germline V gene are SGHTA and FQGNSA. V lost 0 bases, J lost 0 bases, and 9 bases lay in between. The CDR3 nucleotides read TGTGCCAGCAGCTTAGCGCTTGGGACCTCCTACAATGAGCAGTTCTTC. Translating gives CASSLALGTSYNEQFF.

This chain connects TRBV7-9 to TRBJ2-4; possible D gene TRBD1, 7 bases. The end of the DNA aligns better with TRBJ2-7, so the J call may be wrong. Germline assignment: CDR1 SEHNR and CDR2 FQNEAQ (reference sequence). CDR3 length: 19 residues. The CDR3 here is CASSDPPGGGAPIRYEQYF. As DNA, the CDR3 is TGTGCCAGCAGCGACCCCCCCGGAGGGGGCGCGCCAATAAGATACGAGCAGTACTTC.

This clonotype has only a few counts. The V call is TRBV6-1, the J call TRBJ2-5; D remains unclear. The germline V gene encodes CDR1 MNHNS and CDR2 SASEGT. CDR3 length: 12 residues. With 3 bases removed from V and 2 bases from J, the gap between germline ends came to 4 bases. The CDR3 reads CASSEGQETQYF. DNA for the CDR3: TGTGCCAGCAGTGAGGGACAAGAGACCCAGTACTTC.

In its sample, this clonotype was seen a few times. V is TRBV11-2 and J is TRBJ2-1; D is perhaps TRBD2 (5 bases). Trimming shortened V by 2 bases and J by 7 bases, and 15 bases separated the two germline ends. CDR3 length: 15 amino acids. CDR1 is SGHAT and CDR2 is FQNNGV in the germline V gene. The CDR3 loop reads CASSLQAVRENEQFF. CDR3 sequence (DNA): TGTGCCAGCAGCTTACAAGCGGTCCGAGAAAATGAGCAGTTCTTC.

The sample holds a few counts of this clonotype. The V call is TRBV7-2, the J call TRBJ1-2; D uncertain. The ends were cut back, 4 bases at V and 2 bases at J, with 20 bases in the middle. The length of the CDR3 is 17 residues. Germline values: CDR1 SGHTA, CDR2 FQGNSA. CDR3 coding DNA: TGTGCCAGCAGCTGGCTCCCGACTCTACAAAGGAACTATGGCTACACCTTC. Its translation: CASSWLPTLQRNYGYTF.

There are a few counts of this clonotype. V and J are TRBV4-2 and TRBJ2-7, with TRBD1 identical over 9 bases. The CDR3 is made up of 14 amino acids. Germline trimming cut 4 bases from V and 4 bases from J; bases unmatched to any gene: 5. In germline, CDR1 is LGHNA, CDR2 YNFKEQ. The DNA of the CDR3 is TGTGCCAGCAGCCGAGAGACAGGGGGGTACGAGCAGTACTTC. The encoded protein is CASSRETGGYEQYF.

This clonotype occurred a few times. The V and J genes are TRBV6-6 and TRBJ2-5; D is uncertain. V shed 2 bases and J shed 5 bases, with 9 bases lying between them. The CDR3 spans 13 residues. CDR1 and CDR2 from the germline V gene are MNHNY and SVGAGI (reference sequence). CDR3 sequence reads: CASSYTPRETQYF. The CDR3 DNA sequence: TGTGCCAGCAGTTACACACCTCGGGAGACCCAGTACTTC.

This clonotype was detected only a few times. This chain links TRBV20-1 with TRBJ2-7, with D unclear. V was trimmed by 2 bases and J by 2 bases, leaving 10 bases between them. Germline values: CDR1 DFQATT, CDR2 SNEGSKA (reference sequence). The CDR3 runs to 13 residues. CDR3 coding DNA: TGCAGTGCTAGATTGGCGGCGGCCTACGAGCAGTACTTC. Protein product: CSARLAAAYEQYF.